This T cell receptor beta chain was profiled in a study of T cell changes during pregnancy in multiple sclerosis. The table lists this clone with a few counts. Profiling relied on immunoSEQ multiplex PCR, and the TCRdb table lists in-frame clones only, not all of them. The sample holds 50,000 or so clones, about 93% seen once. Germline CDR1 and CDR2: SEHNR and FQNEAQ (reference sequence). Trimming removed 5 bases at V and 0 bases at J, with 11 bases between. The CDR3 totals 14 residues. The rearrangement joins TRBV7-9 to TRBJ2-7; perhaps TRBD2 as D (6 bases). This clonotype was obtained from a female donor with multiple sclerosis, enrolled in a pregnancy study. This material consisted of CD4+ T cells from peripheral blood mononuclear cells, taken in the second trimester of pregnancy. In nucleotides, the CDR3 is TGTGCCAGCAGCGACCGGGACTCCTCCTACGAGCAGTACTTC. As protein: CASSDRDSSYEQYF.